This paragraph covers one TCR beta chain sequence. The target antigen is unknown. The sample comes from a study of shared clonotypes between healthy human individuals. Study information: CD4 naive and CD4 memory each took three plates per donor, while CD8 naive took two and CD8 memory one. Findings of the study overall: Sampling covered blood only; tissue repertoires likely differ. Richness estimates generally favored naive over memory subsets.

V dropped 4 bases and J dropped 5; count of bases not matched to a gene: 11. The CDR3 runs to 16 residues. Germline V gene lookup returns CDR1 LGHNA and CDR2 YNFKEQ. The assay used deep level. Produced via immunoSEQ multiplex PCR; TCRdb's table is partial and in-frame only. The sample has a few hundred thousand clones; around 97% are singletons. The clonotype comes from a woman aged 30 to 39 in good health. The V gene is TRBV4-2, the J gene TRBJ2-7; 10 bases fit TRBD1. What was sequenced was naive CD4+ T cells sorted from blood. Subset reported: CD45RA+ positively selected. The CDR3 DNA follows: TGTGCCAGCAGCCCCCCCCCGGGACAGGGGACCAACGAGCAGTACTTC. Residues: CASSPPPGQGTNEQYF.